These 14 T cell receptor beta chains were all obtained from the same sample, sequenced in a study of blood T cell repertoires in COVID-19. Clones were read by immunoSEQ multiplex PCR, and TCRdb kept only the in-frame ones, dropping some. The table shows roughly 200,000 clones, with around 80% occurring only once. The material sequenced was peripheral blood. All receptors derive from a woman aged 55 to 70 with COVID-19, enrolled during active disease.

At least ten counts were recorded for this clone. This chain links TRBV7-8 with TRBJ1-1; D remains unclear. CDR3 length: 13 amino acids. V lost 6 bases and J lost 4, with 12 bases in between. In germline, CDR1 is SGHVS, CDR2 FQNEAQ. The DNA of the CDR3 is TGTGCCAGCAGACCGGGTGTGGGCACTGAAGCTTTCTTT. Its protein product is CASRPGVGTEAFF. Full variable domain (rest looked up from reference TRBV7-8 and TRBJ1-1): GAGVSQSPRYKVAKRGQDVALRCDPISGHVSLFWYQQALGQGPEFLTYFQNEAQLDKSGLPSDRFFAERPEGSVSTLKIQRTQQEDSAVYLCASRPGVGTEAFFGQGTRLTVV.

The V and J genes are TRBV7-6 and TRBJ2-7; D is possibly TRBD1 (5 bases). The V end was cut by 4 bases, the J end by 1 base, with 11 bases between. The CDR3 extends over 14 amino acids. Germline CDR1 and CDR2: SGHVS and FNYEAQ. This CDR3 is CASSSQTESYEQYF. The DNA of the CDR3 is TGTGCCAGCAGCTCGCAGACAGAATCCTACGAGCAGTACTTC.

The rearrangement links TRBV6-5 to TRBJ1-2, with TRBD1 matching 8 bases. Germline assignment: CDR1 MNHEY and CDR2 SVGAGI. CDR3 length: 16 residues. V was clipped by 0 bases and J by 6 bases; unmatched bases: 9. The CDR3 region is CASSYSNRGQVNGYTF. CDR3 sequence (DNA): TGTGCCAGCAGTTACTCTAATAGGGGACAGGTCAATGGCTACACCTTC.

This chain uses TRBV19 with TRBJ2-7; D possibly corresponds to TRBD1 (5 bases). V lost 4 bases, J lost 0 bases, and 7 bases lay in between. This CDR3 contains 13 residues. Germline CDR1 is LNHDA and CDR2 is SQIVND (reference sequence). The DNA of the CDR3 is TGTGCCAGTAGTACGACAGTCTCCTACGAGCAGTACTTC. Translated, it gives CASSTTVSYEQYF. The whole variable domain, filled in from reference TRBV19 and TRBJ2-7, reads DGGITQSPKYLFRKEGQNVTLSCEQNLNHDAMYWYRQDPGQGLRLIYYSQIVNDFQKGDIAEGYSVSREKKESFPLTVTSAQKNPTAFYLCASSTTVSYEQYFGPGTRLTVT.

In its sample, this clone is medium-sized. DNA of the CDR3: TGTGCCAGCAGCCAAGTCGCGGGGAATTCACCCCTCCACTTT. It translates to CASSQVAGNSPLHF. The J gene is TRBJ1-6, the V gene TRBV14; D is ambiguous. V was cut by 1 base and J by 7 bases, with 8 bases left in between. Per the germline V gene, CDR1 is SGHDN and CDR2 is FVKESK. The CDR3 is made up of 14 amino acids.

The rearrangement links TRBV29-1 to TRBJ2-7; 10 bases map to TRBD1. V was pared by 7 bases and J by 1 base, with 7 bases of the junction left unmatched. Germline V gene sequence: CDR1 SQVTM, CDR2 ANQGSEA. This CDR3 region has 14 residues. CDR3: CSGRGTGASYEQYF. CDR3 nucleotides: TGCAGCGGTCGCGGGACAGGGGCTTCCTACGAGCAGTACTTC.

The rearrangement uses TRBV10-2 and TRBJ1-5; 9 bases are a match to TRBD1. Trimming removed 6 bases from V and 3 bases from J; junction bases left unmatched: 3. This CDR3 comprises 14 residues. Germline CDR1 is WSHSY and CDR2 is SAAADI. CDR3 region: CASRDRGNNQPQHF. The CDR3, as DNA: TGCGCCAGCAGAGACAGGGGGAACAATCAGCCCCAGCATTTT.

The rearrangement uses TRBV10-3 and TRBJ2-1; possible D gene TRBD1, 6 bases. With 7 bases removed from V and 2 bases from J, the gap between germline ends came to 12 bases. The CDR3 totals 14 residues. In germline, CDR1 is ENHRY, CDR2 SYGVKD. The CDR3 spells CAIKGDWTYNEQFF. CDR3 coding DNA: TGTGCCATCAAGGGGGATTGGACCTACAATGAGCAGTTCTTC.

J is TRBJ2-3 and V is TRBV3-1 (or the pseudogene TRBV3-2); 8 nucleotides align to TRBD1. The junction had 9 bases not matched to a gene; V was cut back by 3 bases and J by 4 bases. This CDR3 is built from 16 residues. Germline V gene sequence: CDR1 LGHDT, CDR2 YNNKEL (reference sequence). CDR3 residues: CASSQGPDRAADTQYF. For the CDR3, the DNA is TGTGCCAGCAGCCAGGGCCCGGACAGGGCGGCAGATACGCAGTATTTT.

In nucleotides, the CDR3 is TGTGCCAGTAGTAACGGGGGGGCGGAAAACATTCAGTACTTC. The encoded protein is CASSNGGAENIQYF. This sequence joins TRBV19 and TRBJ2-4; 8 bases agree with TRBD2. V lost 4 bases, J lost 5 bases, and 4 bases stayed unmatched. Germline assignment: CDR1 LNHDA and CDR2 SQIVND (reference sequence). The CDR3 extends over 14 amino acids.

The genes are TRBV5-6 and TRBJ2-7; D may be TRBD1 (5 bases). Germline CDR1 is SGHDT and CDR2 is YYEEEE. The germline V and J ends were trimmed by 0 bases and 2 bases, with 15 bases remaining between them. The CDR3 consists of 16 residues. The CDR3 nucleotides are TGTGCCAGCAGCTTGGCTTCAGGGAATCGGGCCTACGAGCAGTACTTC. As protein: CASSLASGNRAYEQYF.

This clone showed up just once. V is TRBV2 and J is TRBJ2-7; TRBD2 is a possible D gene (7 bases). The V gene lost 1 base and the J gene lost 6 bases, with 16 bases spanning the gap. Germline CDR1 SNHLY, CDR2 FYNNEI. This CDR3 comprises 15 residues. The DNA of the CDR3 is TGTGCCAGCAGTGAAGTGGGAGGGGGTAGGTCCGAGCAGTACTTC. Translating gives CASSEVGGGRSEQYF.

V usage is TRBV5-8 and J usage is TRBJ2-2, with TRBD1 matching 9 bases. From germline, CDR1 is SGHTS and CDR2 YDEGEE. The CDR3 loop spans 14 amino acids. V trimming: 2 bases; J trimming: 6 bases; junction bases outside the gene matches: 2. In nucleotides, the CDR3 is TGTGCCAGCAGCTTCACAGGGGGCTCCGGGGAGCTGTTTTTT. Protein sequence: CASSFTGGSGELFF.

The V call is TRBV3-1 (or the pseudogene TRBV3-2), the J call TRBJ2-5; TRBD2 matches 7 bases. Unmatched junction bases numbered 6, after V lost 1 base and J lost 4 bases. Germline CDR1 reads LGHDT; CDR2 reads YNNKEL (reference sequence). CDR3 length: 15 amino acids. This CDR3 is CASSQVRAGLETQYF. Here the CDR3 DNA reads TGTGCCAGCAGCCAAGTAAGAGCGGGGCTAGAGACCCAGTACTTC.